Listed below are T cell receptor beta chains from one sample, sequenced in a study of T cell repertoires in cytomegalovirus infection. TCRdb analysed the reads with MiXCR anew, one entry per CDR3 protein. The sample lists about 490,000 distinct CDR3 sequences, 26% occurring once. The sequencing sample was made of PBMCs. Receptors were obtained from a human donor in good health (CMV status not recorded). Some clones in this sample may be carry-over from other donors' samples. The CDR3 runs from the conserved cysteine through the conserved F or W. A D gene is named only where the DNA matches it firmly. Clone size is stated in some rows and not others, as once, few, many or a class when expanded.

v_gene	d_gene	j_gene	abundance	CDR3nt	CDR3aa
TRBV6-2/TRBV6-3	TRBD2	TRBJ2-5	few	TGTGCCAGCAGTTACTTCTGGCGGGAGGGAGGTCAAGAGACCCAGTACTTC	CASSYFWREGGQETQYF
TRBV7-2	.	TRBJ1-1	many	TGTGCCAGCAGCTTAGGGTCGGGAGGGCTGGGCACTGAAGCTTTCTTT	CASSLGSGGLGTEAFF
TRBV6-1	.	TRBJ2-2	few	TGTGCCAGCAGTGAAATTGCTCTAGCGTTCGCCGGGGAGCTGTTTTTT	CASSEIALAFAGELFF
TRBV4-2	TRBD1	TRBJ2-2	few	TGTGCCAGCAACCAACTACAGGGGGCTGGCACCGGGGAGCTGTTTTTT	CASNQLQGAGTGELFF
TRBV7-9	.	TRBJ1-1	few	TGTGCCAGCAGGGCTCAGGGAACTGAAGCTTTCTTT	CASRAQGTEAFF
TRBV13	TRBD1	TRBJ1-3	.	TGTGCCAGCAGCTCCCGACAGGGTCGACTCTCTGGAAACACCATATATTTT	CASSSRQGRLSGNTIYF
TRBV7-3	TRBD2	TRBJ2-3	.	TGTGCCAGCAGCCACACGACTAGCGGGAGTGTCGCAGATACGCAGTATTTT	CASSHTTSGSVADTQYF
TRBV24-1	.	TRBJ1-1	.	TGTGCCACCAGTGAGTCAGGGGTGGATGAAGCTTTCTTT	CATSESGVDEAFF
TRBV19	.	TRBJ1-3	few	TGTGCCAGTAGTCAACTAGGGGTCTCTGGAAACACCATATATTTT	CASSQLGVSGNTIYF
TRBV5-1	.	TRBJ2-3	.	TGCGCCAGCAGCTTGCAAGCAGGGGGGTTGGCAGATACGCAGTATTTT	CASSLQAGGLADTQYF
TRBV19	TRBD2	TRBJ2-1	few	TGTGCCAGTAGCAGATCCGGGACTAGCGGAACCTACAATGAGCAGTTCTTC	CASSRSGTSGTYNEQFF
TRBV6-1	.	TRBJ2-5	few	TGTGCCAGCAACCGGGAGAGGACGGAGACCCAGTACTTC	CASNRERTETQYF
TRBV4-1	.	TRBJ2-3	.	TGCGCCAGCAGCCAGGATCCAGGAAGCACAGATACGCAGTATTTT	CASSQDPGSTDTQYF